Shown below are 23 T cell receptor beta chains from a single sample sequenced in a study of CD8 T cells in ankylosing spondylitis. Regarding the study as a whole: For ankylosing spondylitis blood, a TCR beta motif of under 10 highly homologous variants appeared characteristic.

Antigen specificity for these receptors is unknown. From the 5' RACE reads, TCRdb called clonotypes with MiXCR, one entry per CDR3 protein. The sample includes tens of thousands of distinct CDR3 sequences, approximately 8.9% of them seen just once. Sequencing was done on a sample of blood, either unsorted or a sorted T cell fraction (not recorded which). These TCRs come from a male donor with ankylosing spondylitis.

This chain uses TRBV7-8 with TRBJ2-7; 11 positions agree with TRBD2. Looked up from germline, CDR1 is SGHVS and CDR2 is FQNEAQ. With 4 bases clipped from V and 5 bases from J, the junction kept 4 bases outside the gene matches. CDR3 length equals 14 residues. CDR3 nucleotides: TGTGCCAGCAGCTCGGGACTAGCGGCTAACGAGCAGTACTTC. This translates into CASSSGLAANEQYF. The entire variable domain, with the rest obtained from reference TRBV7-8 and TRBJ2-7, is as follows: GAGVSQSPRYKVAKRGQDVALRCDPISGHVSLFWYQQALGQGPEFLTYFQNEAQLDKSGLPSDRFFAERPEGSVSTLKIQRTQQEDSAVYLCASSSGLAANEQYFGPGTRLTVT.

Many counts were recorded for this clonotype. This rearrangement joins TRBV7-9 to TRBJ2-4, with D maybe TRBD2 (5 bases). The germline CDR1 and CDR2 sequences are SEHNR and FQNEAQ (reference sequence). The CDR3 runs to 13 residues. Trimming took 1 base from V and 7 from J, leaving 8 bases between them. The CDR3 coding sequence is TGTGCCAGCAGCTTAGACTCGGGGAACATTCAGTACTTC. This gives the protein CASSLDSGNIQYF.

The chain uses TRBV5-6 and TRBJ1-1, with D uncertain. Germline V gene data show CDR1 as SGHDT and CDR2 as YYEEEE. The V gene lost 3 bases and the J gene lost 4 bases, with 10 bases spanning the gap. The length of the CDR3 is 13 residues. In DNA, the CDR3 is TGTGCCAGCAGCTGGGCTGAGGGCACTGAAGCTTTCTTT. Its protein is CASSWAEGTEAFF.

This clonotype appeared a few times. The V call is TRBV11-3, the J call TRBJ2-1; 12 bases line up with TRBD2. V gave up 3 bases and J gave up 7 bases; unmatched junction bases: 7. Per the germline V gene, CDR1 is SGHNT and CDR2 is YENEEA. The CDR3 sequence is 16 residues long. The DNA for the CDR3 is TGTGCCAGCAGCTTCCCGAGGACTAGCGGGACGAATGAGCAGTTCTTC. The encoded protein is CASSFPRTSGTNEQFF.

This clonotype was observed many times. The chain is built from TRBV27 and TRBJ2-7; 7 nucleotides match TRBD1. The CDR3 runs 16 residues. Germline CDR1 MNHEY, CDR2 SMNVEV (reference sequence). V lost 3 bases and J lost 3; bases outside the gene matches: 11. CDR3 sequence reads: CASSFSTGQKDYEQYF. DNA of the CDR3: TGTGCCAGCAGTTTTTCCACGGGACAGAAAGACTACGAGCAGTACTTC.

This sequence joins TRBV2 and TRBJ2-7; TRBD1 matches 8 bases. Trimming cost V 5 bases and J 1 base; bases outside gene matches: 7. In germline, CDR1 is SNHLY, CDR2 FYNNEI. This CDR3 is built from 15 residues. CDR3 DNA: TGTGCCAGCAGTAACTTCGGGACAGGTTCCTACGAGCAGTACTTC. Its protein product is CASSNFGTGSYEQYF.

This clonotype showed up just a few times. The rearrangement links TRBV7-6 to TRBJ1-5; D is perhaps TRBD1 (5 bases). Between the trimmed V and J ends, which lost 5 bases and 4 bases, there was a span of 12 bases. The CDR3 loop spans 14 amino acids. The germline gives CDR1 SGHVS, CDR2 FNYEAQ. The CDR3 sequence is CASSVGTGNQPQHF. The CDR3 DNA reads TGTGCCAGCAGCGTTGGGACCGGGAATCAGCCCCAGCATTTT.

This clonotype came up a few times. This chain links TRBV20-1 with TRBJ2-1; possibly TRBD1 or TRBD2 for D (5 bases each). V lost 6 bases, J lost 0 bases, and 12 bases lay in between. This CDR3 spans 14 amino acids. The germline V gene has CDR1 DFQATT and CDR2 SNEGSKA (reference sequence). The CDR3 DNA follows: TGCAGTGCCGAGGGGCGGAGCTCCTACAATGAGCAGTTCTTC. This encodes CSAEGRSSYNEQFF.

This clonotype was recorded at least ten times. The chain recombines TRBV29-1 with TRBJ2-1; 10 bases are shared with TRBD2. The CDR3 runs to 13 residues. Germline CDR1 and CDR2: SQVTM and ANQGSEA. CDR3 bases: TGCCAGGGGCTAGCGGGAGCTTACAATGAGCAGTTCTTC. It is translated as CQGLAGAYNEQFF.

This sequence joins TRBV4-1 and TRBJ2-7; D is possibly TRBD2 (5 bases). The CDR3 totals 16 residues. The V end lost 3 bases, the J end lost 5 bases, and 20 bases lay between the germline ends. Per germline, CDR1 MGHRA and CDR2 YSYEKL. CDR3 protein: CASSQMPTGIGDEQYV. CDR3 in DNA: TGCGCCAGCAGCCAGATGCCGACGGGGATTGGGGACGAGCAGTACGTC.

The table lists this clonotype with many counts. V gene TRBV20-1 combines with J gene TRBJ2-5; D gene uncertain. V shed 3 bases and J shed 5 bases, with 16 bases lying between them. The CDR3 extends over 14 amino acids. The V gene's germline CDR1 is DFQATT and CDR2 SNEGSKA (reference sequence). The CDR3 sequence is CSASFFRVGETQYF. CDR3 bases: TGCAGTGCTAGTTTTTTCAGAGTTGGGGAGACCCAGTACTTC.

This clonotype was counted between two and nine times. The chain recombines TRBV24-1 with TRBJ2-5, with 12 bases lining up with TRBD1. The CDR3 loop spans 16 amino acids. V shed 2 bases, J shed 5 bases, and the junction held 5 bases outside the gene matches. The germline gives CDR1 KGHDR, CDR2 SFDVKD. DNA of the CDR3: TGTGCCACCAGTGATTACGGGACAGGGGGCTTTGAGACCCAGTACTTC. The encoded protein is CATSDYGTGGFETQYF.

The gene calls are TRBV11-2 and TRBJ2-1; tentative D call: TRBD1 (6 bases). The V end lost 4 bases, the J end lost 5 bases, and 9 bases lay between the germline ends. Germline lookup yields CDR1 SGHAT and CDR2 FQNNGV. The CDR3 covers 13 residues. CDR3 DNA sequence: TGTGCCAGCAGCTGGGGACAAAACAATGAGCAGTTCTTC. Translated: CASSWGQNNEQFF.

The rearrangement links TRBV20-1 to TRBJ1-1; no clear D. V was trimmed by 1 base and J by 6 bases, leaving 9 bases between them. This CDR3 is built from 12 residues. In germline, CDR1 is DFQATT, CDR2 SNEGSKA (reference sequence). Here the CDR3 reads CSARGLWAEAFF. As DNA, the CDR3 is TGCAGTGCTAGAGGACTTTGGGCTGAAGCTTTCTTT.

This clonotype turned up a few times. The chain carries TRBV6-2 or TRBV6-3 and TRBJ2-7, with 9 nucleotides matching TRBD2. Per the germline V gene, CDR1 is MNHEY and CDR2 is SVGEGT. Trimming removed 4 bases from V and 0 bases from J; junction bases left unmatched: 10. This CDR3 is built from 17 residues. The CDR3 is CASSFELAGLSSYEQYV. CDR3 in DNA: TGTGCCAGCAGTTTTGAACTAGCGGGCCTAAGCTCCTACGAGCAGTACGTC.

V gene TRBV11-2 combines with J gene TRBJ2-7; 8 bases line up with TRBD2. The CDR3 extends over 15 amino acids. Germline-derived CDR1 and CDR2 are SGHAT and FQNNGV. V lost 5 bases, J lost 2 bases, and 8 bases stayed unmatched. DNA for the CDR3: TGTGCCAGCAGCCTCTTAGCGGGAATCACCTACGAGCAGTACTTC. Amino acids: CASSLLAGITYEQYF.

The CDR3 nucleotides read TGCGCCTGCAGCTTGGGGCTCGAAGGCGAGCAGTACGTC. As protein: CACSLGLEGEQYV. The V gene is TRBV5-1, the J gene TRBJ2-7; D may be TRBD1 (5 bases). CDR3 length: 13 residues. Germline V CDR1 and CDR2: SGHRS, YFSETQ.

In its sample, this clonotype was seen many times. The genes are TRBV5-1 and TRBJ2-2; the match to TRBD2 covers 12 bases. After removal of 3 bases from V and 5 bases from J, the junction contained 5 bases not matched to a gene. The CDR3 runs 16 residues. Germline CDR1 SGHRS, CDR2 YFSETQ. CDR3 nucleotides: TGCGCCAGCAGCTCACGACTAGCGGGAGCGACCGGGGAGCTGTTTTTT. This gives the protein CASSSRLAGATGELFF. The complete variable domain, with remaining parts taken from reference TRBV5-1 and TRBJ2-2, reads KAGVTQTPRYLIKTRGQQVTLSCSPISGHRSVSWYQQTPGQGLQFLFEYFSETQRNKGNFPGRFSGRQFSNSRSEMNVSTLELGDSALYLCASSSRLAGATGELFFGEGSRLTVL.

The chain combines TRBV4-2 with TRBJ2-5; no firm D call. CDR1 is LGHNA, CDR2 YNFKEQ, per germline. The CDR3 has 15 amino acids. The V end was cut by 0 bases, the J end by 2 bases, with 10 bases between. CDR3 nucleotide sequence: TGTGCCAGCAGCCAAGATATTGGGTCGCAAGAGACCCAGTACTTC. This translates into CASSQDIGSQETQYF.

The sample holds a few counts of this clonotype. The V gene is TRBV18, the J gene TRBJ2-2; D is uncertain. CDR1 KGHSH and CDR2 LQKENI come from the germline V gene. Trimming left V 2 bases short and J 2 bases short, with 6 bases between. The CDR3 loop spans 14 amino acids. CDR3: CASSPEQNTGELFF. Written as DNA, the CDR3 is TGTGCCAGCTCACCAGAGCAAAACACCGGGGAGCTGTTTTTT.

This clonotype came up many times. CDR3 in amino acids: CATTGGDTDTQYF. The CDR3 DNA reads as TGTGCCACAACGGGGGGAGACACAGATACGCAGTATTTT. The genes are TRBV12-3 or TRBV12-4 and TRBJ2-3; 7 bases line up with TRBD2. The length of the CDR3 is 13 residues. V dropped 10 bases and J dropped 2; count of bases not matched to a gene: 6.

This clonotype was observed many times. The chain uses TRBV27 and TRBJ2-3; D remains unclear. The length of the CDR3 is 16 residues. Trimming removed 0 bases at V and 0 bases at J, with 10 bases between. The germline gives CDR1 MNHEY, CDR2 SMNVEV (reference sequence). CDR3 loop: CASSLSSFPSTDTQYF. The CDR3 bases are TGTGCCAGCAGTTTATCATCCTTCCCTAGCACAGATACGCAGTATTTT.

This clonotype was picked up a small number of times. The rearrangement links TRBV27 to TRBJ2-2; 9 bases are a match to TRBD2. Germline CDR1 reads MNHEY; CDR2 reads SMNVEV (reference sequence). The V and J ends lost 5 bases and 2 bases, in that order; junction bases with no gene match: 3. The CDR3 runs to 15 residues. The CDR3 nucleotides are TGTGCCAGCAGTGGACTAGCGCCTAACACCGGGGAGCTGTTTTTT. It codes for CASSGLAPNTGELFF.